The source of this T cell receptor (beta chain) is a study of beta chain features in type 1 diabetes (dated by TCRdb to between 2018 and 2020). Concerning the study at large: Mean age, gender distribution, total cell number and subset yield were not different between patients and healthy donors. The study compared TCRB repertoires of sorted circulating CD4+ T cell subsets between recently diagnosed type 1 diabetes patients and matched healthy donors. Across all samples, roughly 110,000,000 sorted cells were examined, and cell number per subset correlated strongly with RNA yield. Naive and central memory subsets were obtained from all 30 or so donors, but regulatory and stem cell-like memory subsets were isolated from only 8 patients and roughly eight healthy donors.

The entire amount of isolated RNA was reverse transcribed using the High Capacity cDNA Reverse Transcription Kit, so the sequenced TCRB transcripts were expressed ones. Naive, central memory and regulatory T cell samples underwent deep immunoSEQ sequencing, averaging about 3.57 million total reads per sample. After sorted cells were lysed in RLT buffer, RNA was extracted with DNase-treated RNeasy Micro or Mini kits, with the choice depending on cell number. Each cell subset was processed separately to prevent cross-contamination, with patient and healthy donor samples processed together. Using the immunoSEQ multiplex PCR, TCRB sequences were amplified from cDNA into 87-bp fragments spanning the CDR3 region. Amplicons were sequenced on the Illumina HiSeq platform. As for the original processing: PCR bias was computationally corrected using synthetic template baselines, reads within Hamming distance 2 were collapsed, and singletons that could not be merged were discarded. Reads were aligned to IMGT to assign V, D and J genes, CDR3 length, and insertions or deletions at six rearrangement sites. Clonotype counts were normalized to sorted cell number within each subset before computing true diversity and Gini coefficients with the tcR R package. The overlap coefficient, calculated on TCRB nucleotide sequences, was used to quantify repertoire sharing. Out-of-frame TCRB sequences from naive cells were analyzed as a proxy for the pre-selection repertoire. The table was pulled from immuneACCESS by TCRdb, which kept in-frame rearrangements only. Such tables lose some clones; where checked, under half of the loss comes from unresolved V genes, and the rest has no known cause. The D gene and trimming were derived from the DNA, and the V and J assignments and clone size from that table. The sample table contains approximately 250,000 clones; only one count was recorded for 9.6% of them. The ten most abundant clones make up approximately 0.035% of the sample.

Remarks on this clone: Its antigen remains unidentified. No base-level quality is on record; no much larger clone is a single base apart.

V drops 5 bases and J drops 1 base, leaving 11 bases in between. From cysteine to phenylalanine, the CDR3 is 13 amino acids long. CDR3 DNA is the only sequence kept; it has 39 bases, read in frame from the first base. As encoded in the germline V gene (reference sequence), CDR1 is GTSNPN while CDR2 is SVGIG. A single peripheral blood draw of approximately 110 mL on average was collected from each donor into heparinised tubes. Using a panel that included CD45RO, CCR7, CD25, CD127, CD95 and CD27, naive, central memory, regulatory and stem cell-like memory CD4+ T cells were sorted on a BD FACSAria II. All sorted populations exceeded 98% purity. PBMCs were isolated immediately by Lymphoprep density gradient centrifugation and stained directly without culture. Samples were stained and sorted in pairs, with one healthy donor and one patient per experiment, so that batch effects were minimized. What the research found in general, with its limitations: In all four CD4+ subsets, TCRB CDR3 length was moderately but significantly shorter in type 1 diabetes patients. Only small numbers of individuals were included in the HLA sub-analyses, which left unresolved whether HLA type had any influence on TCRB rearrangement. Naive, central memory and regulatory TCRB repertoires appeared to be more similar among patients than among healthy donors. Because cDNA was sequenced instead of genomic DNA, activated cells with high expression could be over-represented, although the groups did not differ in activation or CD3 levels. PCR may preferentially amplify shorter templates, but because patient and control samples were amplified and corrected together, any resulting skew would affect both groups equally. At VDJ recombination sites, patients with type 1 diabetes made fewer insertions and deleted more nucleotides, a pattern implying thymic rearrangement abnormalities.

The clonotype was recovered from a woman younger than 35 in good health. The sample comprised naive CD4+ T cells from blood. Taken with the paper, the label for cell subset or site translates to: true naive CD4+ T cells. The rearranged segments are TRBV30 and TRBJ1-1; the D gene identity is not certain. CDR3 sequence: CAWVEVGNTEAFF. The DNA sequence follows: TGTGCCTGGGTAGAGGTTGGGAACACTGAAGCTTTCTTT.